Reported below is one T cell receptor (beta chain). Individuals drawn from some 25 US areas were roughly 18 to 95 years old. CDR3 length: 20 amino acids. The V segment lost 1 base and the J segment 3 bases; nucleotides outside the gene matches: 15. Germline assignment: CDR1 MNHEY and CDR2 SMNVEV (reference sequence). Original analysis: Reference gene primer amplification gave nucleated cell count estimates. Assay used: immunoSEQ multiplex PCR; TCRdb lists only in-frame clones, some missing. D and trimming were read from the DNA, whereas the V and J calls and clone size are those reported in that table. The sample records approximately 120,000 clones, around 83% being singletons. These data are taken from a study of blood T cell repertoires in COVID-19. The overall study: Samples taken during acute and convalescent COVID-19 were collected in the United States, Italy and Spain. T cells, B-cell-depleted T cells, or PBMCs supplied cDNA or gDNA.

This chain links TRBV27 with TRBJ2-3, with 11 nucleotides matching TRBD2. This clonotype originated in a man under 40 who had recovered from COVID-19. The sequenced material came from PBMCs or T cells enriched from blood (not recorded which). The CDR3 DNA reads TGTGCCAGCAGTTTATACCCTCCCGGTAGCGGGAGGGCCTATACAGATACGCAGTATTTT. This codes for CASSLYPPGSGRAYTDTQYF.